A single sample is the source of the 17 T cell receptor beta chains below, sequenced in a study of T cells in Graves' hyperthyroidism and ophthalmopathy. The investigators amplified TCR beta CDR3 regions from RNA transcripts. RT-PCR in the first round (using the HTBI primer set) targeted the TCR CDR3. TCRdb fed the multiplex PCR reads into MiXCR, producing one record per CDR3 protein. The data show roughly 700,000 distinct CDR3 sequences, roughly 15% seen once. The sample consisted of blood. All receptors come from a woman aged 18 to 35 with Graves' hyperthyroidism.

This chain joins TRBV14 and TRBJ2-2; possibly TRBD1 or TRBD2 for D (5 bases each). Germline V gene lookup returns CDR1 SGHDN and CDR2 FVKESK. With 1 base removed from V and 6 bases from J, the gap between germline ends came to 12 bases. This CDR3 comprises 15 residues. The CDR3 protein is CASSQGPGRAGELFF. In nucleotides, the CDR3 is TGTGCCAGCAGCCAAGGCCCAGGGCGGGCCGGGGAGCTGTTTTTT.

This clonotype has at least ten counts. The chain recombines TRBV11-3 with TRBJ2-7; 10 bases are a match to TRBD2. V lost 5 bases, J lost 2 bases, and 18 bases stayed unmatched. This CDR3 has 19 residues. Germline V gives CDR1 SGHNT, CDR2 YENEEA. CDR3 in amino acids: CASSPDGLAGASLPYEQYF. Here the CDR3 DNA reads TGTGCCAGCAGCCCAGATGGCCTAGCGGGAGCTTCCCTTCCCTACGAGCAGTACTTC.

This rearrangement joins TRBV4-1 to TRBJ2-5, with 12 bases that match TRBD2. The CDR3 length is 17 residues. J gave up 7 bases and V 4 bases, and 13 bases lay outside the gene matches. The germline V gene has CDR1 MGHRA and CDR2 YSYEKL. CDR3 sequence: CASSPHNRLAGAGTQYF. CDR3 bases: TGCGCCAGCAGCCCCCACAACCGACTAGCGGGAGCCGGGACCCAGTACTTC.

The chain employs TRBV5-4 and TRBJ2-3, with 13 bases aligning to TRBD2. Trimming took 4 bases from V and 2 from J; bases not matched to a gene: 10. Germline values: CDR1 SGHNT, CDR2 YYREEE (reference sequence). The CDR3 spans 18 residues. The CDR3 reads CASSDRGLAGVPTDTQYF. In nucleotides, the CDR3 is TGTGCCAGCAGCGACCGTGGACTAGCGGGAGTACCCACAGATACGCAGTATTTT.

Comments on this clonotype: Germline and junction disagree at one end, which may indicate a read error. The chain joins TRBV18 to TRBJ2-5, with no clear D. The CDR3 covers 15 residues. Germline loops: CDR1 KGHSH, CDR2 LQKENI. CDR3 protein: CAISPPQIGQETQYF. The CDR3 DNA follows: TGTGCCATCTCACCACCCCAAATTGGCCAAGAGACCCAGTACTTC.

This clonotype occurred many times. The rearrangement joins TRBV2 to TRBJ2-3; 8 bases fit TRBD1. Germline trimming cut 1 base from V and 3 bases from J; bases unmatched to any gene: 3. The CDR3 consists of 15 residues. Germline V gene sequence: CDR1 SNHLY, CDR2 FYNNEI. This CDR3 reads CASSEEGQGTDTQYF. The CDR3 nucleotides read TGTGCCAGCAGTGAAGAAGGACAGGGAACAGATACGCAGTATTTT.

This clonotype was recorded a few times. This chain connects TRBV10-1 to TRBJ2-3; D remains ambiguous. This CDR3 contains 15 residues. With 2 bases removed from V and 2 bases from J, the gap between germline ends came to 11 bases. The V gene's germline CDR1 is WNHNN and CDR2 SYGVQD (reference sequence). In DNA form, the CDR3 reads TGCGCCAGCAGTGAGGTGCGCACCTCCACAGATACGCAGTATTTT. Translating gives CASSEVRTSTDTQYF.

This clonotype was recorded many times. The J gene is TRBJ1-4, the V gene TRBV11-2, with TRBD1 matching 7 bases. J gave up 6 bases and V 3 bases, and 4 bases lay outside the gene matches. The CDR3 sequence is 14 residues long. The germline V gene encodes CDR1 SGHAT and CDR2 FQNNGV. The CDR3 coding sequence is TGTGCCAGCAGCTTCGGGACAGTAGATGAAAAACTGTTTTTT. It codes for CASSFGTVDEKLFF.

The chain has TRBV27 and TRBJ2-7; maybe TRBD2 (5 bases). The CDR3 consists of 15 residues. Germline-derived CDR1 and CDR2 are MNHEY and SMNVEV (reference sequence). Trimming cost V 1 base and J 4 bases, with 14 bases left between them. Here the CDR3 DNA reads TGTGCCAGCAGTTTATGGGCTAGCCGGAGGTACGAGCAGTACTTC. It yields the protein CASSLWASRRYEQYF.

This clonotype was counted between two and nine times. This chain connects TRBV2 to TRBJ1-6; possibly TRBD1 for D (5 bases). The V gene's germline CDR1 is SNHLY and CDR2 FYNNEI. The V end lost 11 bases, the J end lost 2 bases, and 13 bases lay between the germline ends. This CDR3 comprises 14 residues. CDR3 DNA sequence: TGTGCCCGCGAAGACAGAACCTATAATTCACCCCTCCACTTT. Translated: CAREDRTYNSPLHF. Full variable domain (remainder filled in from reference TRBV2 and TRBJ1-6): EPEVTQTPSHQVTQMGQEVILRCVPISNHLYFYWYRQILGQKVEFLVSFYNNEISEKSEIFDDQFSVERPDGSNFTLKIRSTKLEDSAMYFCAREDRTYNSPLHFGNGTRLTVT.

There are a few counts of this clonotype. In nucleotides, the CDR3 is TGTGCCAGCAGTCCGCTCGACAGGCCCACCTACGAGCAGTACTTC. Its translation is CASSPLDRPTYEQYF. J is TRBJ2-7 and V is TRBV6-2 or TRBV6-3, with D tentatively TRBD1 (6 bases). V lost 5 bases, J lost 2 bases, and 16 bases lay in between. This CDR3 contains 15 residues. Germline CDR1 MNHEY, CDR2 SVGEGT.

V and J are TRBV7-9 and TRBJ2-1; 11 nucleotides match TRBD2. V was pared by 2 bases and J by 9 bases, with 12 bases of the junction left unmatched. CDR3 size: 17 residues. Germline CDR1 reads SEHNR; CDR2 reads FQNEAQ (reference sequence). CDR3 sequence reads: CASSLILAGVHSSEQFF. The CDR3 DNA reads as TGTGCCAGCAGCTTAATACTAGCGGGAGTGCATTCGAGTGAGCAGTTCTTC.

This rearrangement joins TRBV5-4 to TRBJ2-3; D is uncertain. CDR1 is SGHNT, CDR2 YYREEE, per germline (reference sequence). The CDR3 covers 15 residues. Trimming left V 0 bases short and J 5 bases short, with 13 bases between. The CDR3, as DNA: TGTGCCAGCAGCTTGGAGGGTAGTTCAAGAGATACGCAGTATTTT. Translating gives CASSLEGSSRDTQYF. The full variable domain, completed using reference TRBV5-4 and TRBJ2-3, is ETGVTQSPTHLIKTRGQQVTLRCSSQSGHNTVSWYQQALGQGPQFIFQYYREEENGRGNFPPRFSGLQFPNYSSELNVNALELDDSALYLCASSLEGSSRDTQYFGPGTRLTVL.

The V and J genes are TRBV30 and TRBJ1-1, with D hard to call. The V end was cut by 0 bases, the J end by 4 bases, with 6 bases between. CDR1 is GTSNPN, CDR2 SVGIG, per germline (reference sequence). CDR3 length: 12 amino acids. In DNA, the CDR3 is TGTGCCTGGAGTGTACTAATCACTGAAGCTTTCTTT. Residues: CAWSVLITEAFF.

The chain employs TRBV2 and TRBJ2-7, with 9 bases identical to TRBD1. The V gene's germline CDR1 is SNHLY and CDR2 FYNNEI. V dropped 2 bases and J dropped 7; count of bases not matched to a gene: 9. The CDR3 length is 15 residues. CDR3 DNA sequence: TGTGCCAGCAGTGAACCGGGACAGGGCCCGGGGGAGCAGTACTTC. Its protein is CASSEPGQGPGEQYF.

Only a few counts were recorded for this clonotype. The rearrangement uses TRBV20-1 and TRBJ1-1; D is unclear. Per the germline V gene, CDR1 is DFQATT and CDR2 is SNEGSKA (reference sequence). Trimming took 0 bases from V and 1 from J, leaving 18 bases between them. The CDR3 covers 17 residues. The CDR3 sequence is CSARDRRKTSRNTEAFF. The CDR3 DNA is TGCAGTGCTAGAGATCGGAGGAAGACAAGCCGGAACACTGAAGCTTTCTTT.

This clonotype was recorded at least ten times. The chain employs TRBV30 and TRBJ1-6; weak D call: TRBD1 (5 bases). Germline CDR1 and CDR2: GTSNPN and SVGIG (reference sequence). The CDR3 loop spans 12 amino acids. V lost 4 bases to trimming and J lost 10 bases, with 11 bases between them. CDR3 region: CAWTATGSPLHF. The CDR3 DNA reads TGTGCCTGGACAGCCACAGGCTCACCCCTCCACTTT.